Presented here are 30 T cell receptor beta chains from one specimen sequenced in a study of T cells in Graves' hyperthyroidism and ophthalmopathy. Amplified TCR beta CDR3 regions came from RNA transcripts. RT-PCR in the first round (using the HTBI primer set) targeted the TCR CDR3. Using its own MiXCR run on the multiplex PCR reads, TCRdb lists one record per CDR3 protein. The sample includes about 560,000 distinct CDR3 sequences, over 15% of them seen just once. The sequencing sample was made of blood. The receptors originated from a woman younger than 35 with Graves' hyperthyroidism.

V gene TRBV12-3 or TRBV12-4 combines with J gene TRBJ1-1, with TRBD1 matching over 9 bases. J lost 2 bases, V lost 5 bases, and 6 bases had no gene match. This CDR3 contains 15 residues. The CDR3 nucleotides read TGTGCCAGCAGTCCACACAGGGGGCGAAACACTGAAGCTTTCTTT. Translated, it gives CASSPHRGRNTEAFF.

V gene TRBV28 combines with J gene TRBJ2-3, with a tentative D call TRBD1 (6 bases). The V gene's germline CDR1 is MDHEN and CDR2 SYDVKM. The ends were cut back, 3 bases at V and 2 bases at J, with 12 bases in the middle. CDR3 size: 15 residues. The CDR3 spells CASSLGARFTDTQYF. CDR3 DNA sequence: TGTGCCAGCAGTTTGGGGGCCCGATTCACAGATACGCAGTATTTT. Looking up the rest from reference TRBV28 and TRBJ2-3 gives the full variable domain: DVKVTQSSRYLVKRTGEKVFLECVQDMDHENMFWYRQDPGLGLRLIYFSYDVKMKEKGDIPEGYSVSREKKERFSLILESASTNQTSMYLCASSLGARFTDTQYFGPGTRLTVL.

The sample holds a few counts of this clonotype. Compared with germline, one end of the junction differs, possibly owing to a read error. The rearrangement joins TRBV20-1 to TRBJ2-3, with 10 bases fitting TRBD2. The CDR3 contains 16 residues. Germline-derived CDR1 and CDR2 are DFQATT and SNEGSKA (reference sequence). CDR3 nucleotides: TGCAGTGCTAGAGATCGGCTAGCGGGGGATGGGGGGTCGCATTATTTT. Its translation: CSARDRLAGDGGSHYF.

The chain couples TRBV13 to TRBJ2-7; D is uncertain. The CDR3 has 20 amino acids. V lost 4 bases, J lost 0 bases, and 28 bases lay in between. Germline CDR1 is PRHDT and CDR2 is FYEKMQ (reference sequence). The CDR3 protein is CASSYWTSIPPLRSSYEQYF. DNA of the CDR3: TGTGCCAGCAGCTATTGGACCTCCATTCCTCCGCTCCGAAGCTCCTACGAGCAGTACTTC.

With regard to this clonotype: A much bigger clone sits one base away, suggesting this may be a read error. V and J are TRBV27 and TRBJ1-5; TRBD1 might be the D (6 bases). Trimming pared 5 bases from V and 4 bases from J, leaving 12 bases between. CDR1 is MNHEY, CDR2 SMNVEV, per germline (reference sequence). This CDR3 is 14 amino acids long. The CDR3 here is CASSAYRENQPQHF. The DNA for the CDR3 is TGTGCCAGCAGTGCCTACAGGGAAAATCAGCCCCAGCATTTT.

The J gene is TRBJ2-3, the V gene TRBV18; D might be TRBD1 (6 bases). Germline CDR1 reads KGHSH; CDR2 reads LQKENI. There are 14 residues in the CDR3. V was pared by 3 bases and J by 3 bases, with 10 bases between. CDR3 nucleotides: TGTGCCAGCTCACCGGGACAACGGACAGATACGCAGTATTTT. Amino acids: CASSPGQRTDTQYF.

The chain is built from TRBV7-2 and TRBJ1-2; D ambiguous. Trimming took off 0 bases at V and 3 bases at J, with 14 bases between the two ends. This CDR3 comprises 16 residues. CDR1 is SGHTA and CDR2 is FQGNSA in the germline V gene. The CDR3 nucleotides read TGTGCCAGCAGCTTAGCCCCGACCATGGGCGACTATGGCTACACCTTC. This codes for CASSLAPTMGDYGYTF. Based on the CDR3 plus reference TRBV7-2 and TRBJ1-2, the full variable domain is GAGVSQSPSNKVTEKGKDVELRCDPISGHTALYWYRQSLGQGLEFLIYFQGNSAPDKSGLPSDRFSAERTGGSVSTLTIQRTQQEDSAVYLCASSLAPTMGDYGYTFGSGTRLTVV.

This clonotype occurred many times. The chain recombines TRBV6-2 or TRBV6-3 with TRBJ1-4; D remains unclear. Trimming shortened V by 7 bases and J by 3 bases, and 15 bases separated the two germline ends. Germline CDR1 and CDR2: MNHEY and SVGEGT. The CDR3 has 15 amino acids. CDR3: CASTPSGGANEKLFF. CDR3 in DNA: TGTGCCAGCACCCCATCGGGCGGAGCTAATGAAAAACTGTTTTTT.

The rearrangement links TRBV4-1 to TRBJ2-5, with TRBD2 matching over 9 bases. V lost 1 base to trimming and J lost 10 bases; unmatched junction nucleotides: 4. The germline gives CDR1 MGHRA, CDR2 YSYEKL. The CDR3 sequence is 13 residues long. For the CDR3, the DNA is TGCGCCAGCAGCCAAGTCCTTAGCGGGAGCCAGTACTTC. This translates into CASSQVLSGSQYF.

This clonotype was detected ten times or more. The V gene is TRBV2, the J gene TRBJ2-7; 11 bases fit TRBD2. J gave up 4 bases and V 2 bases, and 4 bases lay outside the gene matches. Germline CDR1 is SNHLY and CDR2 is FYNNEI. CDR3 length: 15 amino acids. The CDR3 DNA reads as TGTGCCAGCAGTGAACGGCTAGCGGGAGGTTACGAGCAGTACTTC. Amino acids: CASSERLAGGYEQYF.

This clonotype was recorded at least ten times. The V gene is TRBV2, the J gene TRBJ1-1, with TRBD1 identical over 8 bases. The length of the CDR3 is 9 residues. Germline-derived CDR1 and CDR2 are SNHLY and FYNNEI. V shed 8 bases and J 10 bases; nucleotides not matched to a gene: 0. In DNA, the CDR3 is TGTGCCAGCGGGACAGGAGCTTTCTTT. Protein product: CASGTGAFF.

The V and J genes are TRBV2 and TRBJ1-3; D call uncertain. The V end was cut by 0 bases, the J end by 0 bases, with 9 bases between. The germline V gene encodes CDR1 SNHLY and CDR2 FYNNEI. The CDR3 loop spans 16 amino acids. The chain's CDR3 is CASSEAGRSSGNTIYF. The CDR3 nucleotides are TGTGCCAGCAGTGAAGCAGGGAGGAGCTCTGGAAACACCATATATTTT.

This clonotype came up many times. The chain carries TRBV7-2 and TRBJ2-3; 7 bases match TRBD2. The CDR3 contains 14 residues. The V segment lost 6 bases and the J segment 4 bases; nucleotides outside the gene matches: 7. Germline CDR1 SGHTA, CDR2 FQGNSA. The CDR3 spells CASRDRGVADTQYF. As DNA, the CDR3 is TGTGCCAGCAGGGACCGGGGGGTCGCAGATACGCAGTATTTT.

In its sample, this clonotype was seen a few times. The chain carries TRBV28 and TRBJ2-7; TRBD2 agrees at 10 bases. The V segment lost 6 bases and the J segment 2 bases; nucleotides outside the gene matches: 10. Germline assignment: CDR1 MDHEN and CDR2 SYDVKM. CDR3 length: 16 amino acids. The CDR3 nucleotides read TGTGCCAGCAGGTCCGAGCCTAGCGGGGGTACCTACGAGCAGTACTTC. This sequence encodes CASRSEPSGGTYEQYF.

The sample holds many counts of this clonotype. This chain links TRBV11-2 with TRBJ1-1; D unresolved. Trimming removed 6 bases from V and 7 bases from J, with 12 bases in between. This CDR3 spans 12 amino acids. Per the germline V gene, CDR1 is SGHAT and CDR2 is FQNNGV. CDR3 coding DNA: TGTGCCAGCAGACACCGGGAGGGTGAAGCTTTCTTT. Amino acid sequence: CASRHREGEAFF.

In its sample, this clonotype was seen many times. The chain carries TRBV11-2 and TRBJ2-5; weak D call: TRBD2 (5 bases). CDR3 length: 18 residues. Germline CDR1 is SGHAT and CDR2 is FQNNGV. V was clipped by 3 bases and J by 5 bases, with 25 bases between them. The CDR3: CASSLGISGLSHRETQYF. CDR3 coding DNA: TGTGCCAGCAGCTTGGGTATTTCTGGACTGAGCCACCGGGAGACCCAGTACTTC.

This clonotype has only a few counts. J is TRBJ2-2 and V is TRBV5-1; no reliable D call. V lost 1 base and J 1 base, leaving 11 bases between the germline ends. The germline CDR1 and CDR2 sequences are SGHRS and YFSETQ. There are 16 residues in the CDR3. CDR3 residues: CASSLWPRKNTGELFF. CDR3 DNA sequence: TGCGCCAGCAGCTTGTGGCCTAGGAAGAACACCGGGGAGCTGTTTTTT.

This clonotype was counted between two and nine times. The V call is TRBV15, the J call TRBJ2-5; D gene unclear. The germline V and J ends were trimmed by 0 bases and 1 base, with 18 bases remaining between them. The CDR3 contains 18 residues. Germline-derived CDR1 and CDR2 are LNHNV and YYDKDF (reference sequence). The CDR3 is CATSRDLLVAGRQETQYF. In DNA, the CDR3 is TGTGCCACCAGCAGAGATCTATTGGTGGCAGGACGCCAAGAGACCCAGTACTTC.

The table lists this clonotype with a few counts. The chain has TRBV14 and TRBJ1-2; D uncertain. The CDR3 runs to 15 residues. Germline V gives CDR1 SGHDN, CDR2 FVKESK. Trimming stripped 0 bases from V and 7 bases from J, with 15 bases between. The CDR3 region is CASSQDMGAGSGYTF. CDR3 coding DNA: TGTGCCAGCAGCCAAGATATGGGTGCGGGGAGTGGCTACACCTTC.

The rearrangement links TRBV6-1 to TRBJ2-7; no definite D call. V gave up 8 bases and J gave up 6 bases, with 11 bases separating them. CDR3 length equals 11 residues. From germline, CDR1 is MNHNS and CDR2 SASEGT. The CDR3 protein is CASGWVPEQYF. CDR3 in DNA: TGTGCCAGCGGGTGGGTGCCCGAGCAGTACTTC.

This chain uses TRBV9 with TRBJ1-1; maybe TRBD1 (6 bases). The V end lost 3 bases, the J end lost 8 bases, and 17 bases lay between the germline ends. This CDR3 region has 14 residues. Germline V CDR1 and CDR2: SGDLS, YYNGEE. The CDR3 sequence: CASSEEGVGTEAFF. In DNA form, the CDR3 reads TGTGCCAGCAGCGAAGAGGGGGTCGGGACCGAAGCTTTCTTT.

The CDR3: CASSRAREVSGYTF. The CDR3 coding sequence is TGTGCCAGCAGCCGGGCCAGGGAGGTGAGCGGCTACACCTTC. V is TRBV3-1 and J is TRBJ1-2, with a weak D call TRBD1 (5 bases). V was pared by 4 bases and J by 8 bases, with 17 bases between. The CDR3 covers 14 residues. CDR1 is LGHDT and CDR2 is YNNKEL in the germline V gene (reference sequence).

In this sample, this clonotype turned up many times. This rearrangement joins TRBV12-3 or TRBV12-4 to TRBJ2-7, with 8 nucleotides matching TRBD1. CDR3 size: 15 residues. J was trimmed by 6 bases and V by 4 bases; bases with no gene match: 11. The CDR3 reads CASSSDPPGGSEQYF. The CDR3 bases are TGTGCCAGCAGTTCTGATCCGCCAGGGGGCAGCGAGCAGTACTTC.

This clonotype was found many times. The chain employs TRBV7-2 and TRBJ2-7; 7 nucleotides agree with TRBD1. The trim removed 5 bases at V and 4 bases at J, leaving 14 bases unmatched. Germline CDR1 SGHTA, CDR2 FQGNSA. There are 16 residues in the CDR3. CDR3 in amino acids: CASSPDPGTVNYEQYF. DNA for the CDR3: TGTGCCAGCAGCCCCGATCCCGGGACAGTTAATTACGAGCAGTACTTC.

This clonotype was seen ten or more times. Here the CDR3 DNA reads TGTGCCAGCAGCTTGAGCGGGTTAGAGACCCAGTACTTC. This sequence encodes CASSLSGLETQYF. V usage is TRBV7-9 and J usage is TRBJ2-5; the D gene is possibly TRBD2 (6 bases). This CDR3 comprises 13 residues. The ends were cut back, 3 bases at V and 4 bases at J, with 9 bases in the middle. CDR1 and CDR2 (germline): SEHNR, FQNEAQ (reference sequence).

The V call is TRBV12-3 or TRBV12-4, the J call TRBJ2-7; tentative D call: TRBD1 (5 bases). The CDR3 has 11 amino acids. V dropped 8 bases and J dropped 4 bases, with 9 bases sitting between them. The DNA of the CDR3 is TGTGCCAGCGGAAACAGGTACGAGCAGTACTTC. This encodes CASGNRYEQYF.

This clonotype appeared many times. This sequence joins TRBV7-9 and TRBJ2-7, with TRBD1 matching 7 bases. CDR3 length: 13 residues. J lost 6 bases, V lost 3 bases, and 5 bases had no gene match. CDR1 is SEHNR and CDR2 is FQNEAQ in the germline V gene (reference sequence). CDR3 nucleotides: TGTGCCAGCAGCTTCGGCAGGGGGACCGAGCAGTACTTC. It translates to CASSFGRGTEQYF. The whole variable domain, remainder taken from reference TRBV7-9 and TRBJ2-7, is DTGVSQNPRHKITKRGQNVTFRCDPISEHNRLYWYRQTLGQGPEFLTYFQNEAQLEKSRLLSDRFSAERPKGSFSTLEIQRTEQGDSAMYLCASSFGRGTEQYFGPGTRLTVT.

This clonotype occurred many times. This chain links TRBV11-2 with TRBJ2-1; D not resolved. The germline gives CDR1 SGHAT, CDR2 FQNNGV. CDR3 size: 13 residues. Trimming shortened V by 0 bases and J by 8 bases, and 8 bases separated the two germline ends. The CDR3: CASSLDRYDEQFF. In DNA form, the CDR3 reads TGTGCCAGCAGCTTAGATCGTTATGATGAGCAGTTCTTC.

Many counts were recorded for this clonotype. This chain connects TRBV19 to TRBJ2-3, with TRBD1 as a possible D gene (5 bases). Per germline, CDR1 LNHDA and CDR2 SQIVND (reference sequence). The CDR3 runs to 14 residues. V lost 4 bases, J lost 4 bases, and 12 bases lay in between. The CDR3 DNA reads TGTGCCAGTAGTAAGGGGTTTAACGCAGATACGCAGTATTTT. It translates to CASSKGFNADTQYF.

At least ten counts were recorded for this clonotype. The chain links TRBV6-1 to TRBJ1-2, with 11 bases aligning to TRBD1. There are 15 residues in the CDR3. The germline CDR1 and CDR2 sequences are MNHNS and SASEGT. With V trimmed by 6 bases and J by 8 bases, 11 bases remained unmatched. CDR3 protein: CASRPRDRGWEGYTF. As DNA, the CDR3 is TGTGCCAGCAGACCCCGGGACAGGGGGTGGGAAGGCTACACCTTC.